This record looks at one TCR beta chain sequence and its context. Its antigen is unknown. Sequenced by immunoSEQ multiplex PCR; TCRdb stores in-frame clones only, minus some. The sample carries 50,000 to 70,000 clones, about 89% recorded once. The record originates from a study of a mutant IDH1 vaccine in newly diagnosed glioma. Turning to the study itself: Patients arrived already treated with radiotherapy, temozolomide, or both, most having had both.

The sample's time point: week 23, last vaccination. Each vaccine dose was 300 ug of mutant IDH1 20-mer peptide, with topical imiquimod. The J segment lost 4 bases and the V segment lost 4 bases, leaving 5 bases of the junction unmatched. Looked up from germline, CDR1 is LGHNA and CDR2 is YNFKEQ. The CDR3 extends over 15 amino acids. The chain joins TRBV4-2 to TRBJ1-5; 9 nucleotides match TRBD1. The sample consisted of PBMCs, taken from a glioma patient whose treatment included an IDH1 peptide vaccine. The TCR comes from a middle-aged man with glioma. Here the CDR3 DNA reads TGTGCCAGCAGCCCGGACAGGGGTGGGAATCAGCCCCAGCATTTT. Amino acids: CASSPDRGGNQPQHF.